Following are 19 T cell receptor beta chains from one sample sequenced in a study of beta chain features in type 1 diabetes. Reverse transcription of all isolated RNA meant that expressed TCRB transcripts were sequenced. Assay used: immunoSEQ multiplex PCR; TCRdb lists only in-frame clones, some missing. The repertoire has about 240,000 clones, 25% to 30% of them found once; the top ten carry under 5%. The sequencing sample was made of central memory CD4+ T cells from blood. Every receptor here comes from a man aged 25 to 45 in good health.

This clone was counted only a few times. This chain connects TRBV19 to TRBJ2-3, with 12 bases lining up with TRBD2. The germline gives CDR1 LNHDA, CDR2 SQIVND (reference sequence). V lost 3 bases and J lost 7; bases outside the gene matches: 11. The CDR3 runs 17 residues. CDR3 nucleotide sequence: TGTGCCAGTAGTATCGATCAAACTAGCGGGAGGAAGCATACGCAGTATTTT. Residues: CASSIDQTSGRKHTQYF.

This clone was seen more than once but under ten times. This chain connects TRBV11-1 to TRBJ2-7, with 9 bases that match TRBD1. This CDR3 contains 15 residues. J lost 6 bases, V lost 2 bases, and 8 bases had no gene match. Germline values: CDR1 SGHAT, CDR2 FQDESV (reference sequence). As DNA, the CDR3 is TGTGCCAGCAGCTTATCCCCTGGGACAGGGCCCGAGCAGTACTTC. Translating it yields CASSLSPGTGPEQYF.

A few counts support this clone. This chain joins TRBV5-1 and TRBJ2-5; D remains unclear. The CDR3 covers 14 residues. Trimming shortened V by 5 bases and J by 5 bases, and 16 bases separated the two germline ends. CDR1 and CDR2 (germline): SGHRS, YFSETQ. The DNA of the CDR3 is TGCGCCAGCAGACCCAACTCGGGTAGGGAGACCCAGTACTTC. Translation: CASRPNSGRETQYF.

The V gene is TRBV11-2, the J gene TRBJ2-5; 12 nucleotides line up with TRBD1. Germline-derived CDR1 and CDR2 are SGHAT and FQNNGV. This CDR3 region has 17 residues. With V trimmed by 0 bases and J by 5 bases, 7 bases remained unmatched. The CDR3 DNA is TGTGCCAGCAGCTTAGATAGGGGGACAGGGGGCAGGGAGACCCAGTACTTC. Translated: CASSLDRGTGGRETQYF.

This chain connects TRBV19 to TRBJ2-1; D unclear. The V end lost 3 bases, the J end lost 6 bases, and 15 bases lay between the germline ends. Germline CDR1 and CDR2: LNHDA and SQIVND (reference sequence). The CDR3 extends over 15 amino acids. The CDR3 nucleotides are TGTGCCAGTAGTATTACAAGACAAGCGACCAATGAGCAGTTCTTC. This codes for CASSITRQATNEQFF.

There are many counts of this clone. This chain links TRBV11-2 with TRBJ2-5, with 10 bases matching TRBD1. V dropped 4 bases and J dropped 2; count of bases not matched to a gene: 7. The CDR3 loop spans 16 amino acids. Germline assignment: CDR1 SGHAT and CDR2 FQNNGV. The CDR3 loop is CASSSPGQGVQETQYF. In DNA form, the CDR3 reads TGTGCCAGCAGCTCTCCCGGACAGGGGGTTCAAGAGACCCAGTACTTC.

This clone was recorded a few times. The chain employs TRBV27 and TRBJ1-5, with D possibly matching TRBD1 (5 bases). The germline V gene encodes CDR1 MNHEY and CDR2 SMNVEV (reference sequence). There are 15 residues in the CDR3. The V and J ends lost 6 bases and 4 bases respectively, with 16 bases between them. CDR3 sequence: CASSLLDGGNQPQHF. The CDR3 coding sequence is TGTGCCAGCAGCCTTCTGGACGGGGGAAATCAGCCCCAGCATTTT.

The chain combines TRBV7-2 with TRBJ1-2; D unclear. CDR3 length: 15 amino acids. Trimming removed 2 bases at V and 8 bases at J, with 18 bases between. Per the germline V gene, CDR1 is SGHTA and CDR2 is FQGNSA. CDR3 nucleotides: TGTGCCAGCAGCTTATCACCAGACGCGTTCGAAGGCTACACCTTC. Translating gives CASSLSPDAFEGYTF.

This clone was observed a handful of times. The chain couples TRBV10-3 to TRBJ2-5, with D perhaps TRBD1 (5 bases). V shed 3 bases and J shed 0 bases, with 11 bases lying between them. CDR1 is ENHRY, CDR2 SYGVKD, per germline. This CDR3 is 15 amino acids long. In DNA form, the CDR3 reads TGTGCCATCAGTGACAGGGCGAGGAACCAAGAGACCCAGTACTTC. Encoded protein: CAISDRARNQETQYF.

The chain has TRBV6-5 and TRBJ2-5, with a tentative D call TRBD1 (5 bases). The V gene's germline CDR1 is MNHEY and CDR2 SVGAGI. This CDR3 comprises 11 residues. V was shortened by 10 bases and J by 4 bases, with 10 bases between the two germline ends. Written as DNA, the CDR3 is TGTGCCATCAGGCAGGGAGAGACCCAGTACTTC. Translation: CAIRQGETQYF.

The V call is TRBV2, the J call TRBJ2-5; 7 bases agree with TRBD2. The CDR3 sequence is 16 residues long. Germline CDR1 reads SNHLY; CDR2 reads FYNNEI. Germline trimming cut 6 bases from V and 1 base from J; bases unmatched to any gene: 11. The CDR3 here is CASRAEGLAAQETQYF. The CDR3 DNA reads TGTGCCAGCAGGGCTGAGGGTCTAGCGGCCCAAGAGACCCAGTACTTC.

The CDR3 spells CASSTGKETQYF. The CDR3 bases are TGTGCCAGCTCTACTGGCAAAGAGACCCAGTACTTC. The rearrangement joins TRBV18 to TRBJ2-5; no clear D gene. The CDR3 totals 12 residues. Deletions cut 6 bases from V and 3 bases from J, with 8 bases between. Germline V CDR1 and CDR2: KGHSH, LQKENI.

This clone appeared once. This chain joins TRBV30 and TRBJ2-5; 7 bases match TRBD1. Trimming took 5 bases from V and 1 from J; bases not matched to a gene: 4. Germline values: CDR1 GTSNPN, CDR2 SVGIG (reference sequence). The CDR3 is 13 amino acids. CDR3 in amino acids: CAWATGAQETQYF. The CDR3 nucleotides are TGTGCCTGGGCCACAGGGGCCCAAGAGACCCAGTACTTC.

This rearrangement joins TRBV7-9 to TRBJ2-7, with a possible D match to TRBD1 (5 bases). The CDR3 has 13 amino acids. V was clipped by 6 bases and J by 3 bases, with 12 bases between them. The germline V gene has CDR1 SEHNR and CDR2 FQNEAQ (reference sequence). The CDR3 sequence is CASSTTGFYEQYF. CDR3 DNA: TGTGCCAGCAGTACAACAGGCTTCTACGAGCAGTACTTC.

The chain carries TRBV19 and TRBJ2-1; D is possibly TRBD2 (7 bases). CDR3 size: 17 residues. Germline loops: CDR1 LNHDA, CDR2 SQIVND (reference sequence). Trimming pared 0 bases from V and 7 bases from J, leaving 19 bases between. The CDR3 loop is CASSIEPWGGEGNEQFF. The CDR3 bases are TGTGCCAGTAGTATAGAGCCGTGGGGGGGCGAGGGAAATGAGCAGTTCTTC.

This chain uses TRBV6-5 with TRBJ2-1, with D unclear. The V end lost 8 bases, the J end lost 4 bases, and 9 bases lay between the germline ends. Germline CDR1 MNHEY, CDR2 SVGAGI. The CDR3 extends over 12 amino acids. The CDR3 protein is CASLSTYNEQFF. Here the CDR3 DNA reads TGTGCCAGCCTCAGTACTTACAATGAGCAGTTCTTC.

A remark on this clone: This may arise from a read error, as a much more abundant clone is one base away. J is TRBJ2-5 and V is TRBV2, with 14 positions matching TRBD2. The germline CDR1 and CDR2 sequences are SNHLY and FYNNEI. The CDR3 runs to 16 residues. CDR3 sequence: CPSSRGLAGGLETQYF. CDR3 coding DNA: TGTCCCAGCAGTCGCGGACTAGCGGGAGGCCTAGAGACCCAGTACTTC.

The chain couples TRBV11-2 to TRBJ2-7; possibly TRBD2 for D (6 bases). The CDR3 has 14 amino acids. Germline V CDR1 and CDR2: SGHAT, FQNNGV. V lost 2 bases to trimming and J lost 7 bases, with 15 bases between them. For the CDR3, the DNA is TGTGCCAGCAGCTTAATTAGCTCCGCGGGGGAGCAGTACTTC. Encoded protein: CASSLISSAGEQYF.

For this clone: Other DNA sequences in this sample translate to the same CDR3. V usage is TRBV7-2 and J usage is TRBJ2-1, with D possibly matching TRBD1 (6 bases). The CDR3 length is 11 residues. Germline CDR1 reads SGHTA; CDR2 reads FQGNSA. V gave up 5 bases and J gave up 9 bases, with 8 bases separating them. CDR3 region: CASSLRGEQFF. The DNA for the CDR3 is TGTGCCAGCAGCCTCAGGGGTGAGCAGTTCTTC.